Below are 9 T cell receptor beta chains sequenced from a single sample in a study of early T cells in non-severe SARS-CoV-2 infection. TCRdb reprocessed the 5' RACE reads via MiXCR and lists one record per CDR3 protein. The data show tens of thousands of distinct CDR3 sequences, roughly 7.2% seen once. The source material was whole blood. The receptors were gathered from an adult who was a healthcare worker with PCR-confirmed SARS-CoV-2 infection or an uninfected control (not recorded which).

The chain is built from TRBV6-2 or TRBV6-3 and TRBJ2-7; 7 nucleotides agree with TRBD2. CDR1 MNHEY and CDR2 SVGEGT come from the germline V gene. There are 15 residues in the CDR3. Germline trimming cut 2 bases from V and 3 bases from J; bases unmatched to any gene: 7. The CDR3 DNA follows: TGTGCCAGCAGTTACCCGGCTAGCGGAAACTACGAGCAGTACTTC. Amino acids: CASSYPASGNYEQYF.

This clonotype showed up many times. This chain's CDR3 is CASSQGAGVETQYF. In nucleotides, the CDR3 is TGTGCCAGCAGCCAAGGCGCAGGGGTAGAGACCCAGTACTTC. The chain uses TRBV3-1 and TRBJ2-5; a weak D match, TRBD1 (6 bases). V lost 1 base to trimming and J lost 4 bases, with 10 bases between them. The CDR3 contains 14 residues. Germline CDR1 reads LGHDT; CDR2 reads YNNKEL (reference sequence).

The chain combines TRBV25-1 with TRBJ2-7, with 7 positions matching TRBD1. The ends lost 4 bases at V and 2 bases at J; junction bases unmatched: 5. CDR3 length: 14 residues. Germline V lookup: CDR1 MGHDK, CDR2 SYGVNS. The CDR3 loop reads CASSGRDSTYEQYF. CDR3 bases: TGTGCCAGCAGTGGCCGGGACAGTACCTACGAGCAGTACTTC.

This clonotype was observed at least ten times. This chain uses TRBV3-1 with TRBJ2-1, with D possibly being TRBD1 (5 bases). Germline V gives CDR1 LGHDT, CDR2 YNNKEL (reference sequence). The V gene lost 0 bases and the J gene lost 5 bases, with 17 bases spanning the gap. The CDR3 has 17 residues. CDR3 bases: TGTGCCAGCAGCCAAGATGGGGCTAGGTTTGGCCACAATGAGCAGTTCTTC. It codes for CASSQDGARFGHNEQFF.

V and J are TRBV28 and TRBJ2-3; maybe TRBD1 (6 bases). Germline V CDR1 and CDR2: MDHEN, SYDVKM. V lost 8 bases to trimming and J lost 3 bases, with 12 bases between them. The CDR3 totals 13 residues. CDR3 amino acids: CASGTPATDTQYF. In DNA form, the CDR3 reads TGTGCCAGCGGGACACCTGCAACAGATACGCAGTATTTT.

This clonotype occurred a few times. This chain joins TRBV12-3 or TRBV12-4 and TRBJ1-1, with TRBD1 matching 9 bases. The J segment lost 7 bases and the V segment lost 2 bases, leaving 5 bases of the junction unmatched. This CDR3 has 14 amino acids. The CDR3 nucleotides are TGTGCCAGCAGTTTATCGGACAGGGGCGTTGAAGCTTTCTTT. This encodes CASSLSDRGVEAFF.

This clonotype was recorded at least ten times. The chain employs TRBV9 and TRBJ2-2; TRBD1 aligns across 11 bases. Germline lookup yields CDR1 SGDLS and CDR2 YYNGEE. Unmatched junction bases numbered 17, after V lost 1 base and J lost 6 bases. CDR3 length: 20 amino acids. As DNA, the CDR3 is TGTGCCAGCAGCGTACCGGGACAGGGGGAACTGAAAGGTATACCCGGGGAGCTGTTTTTT. Its protein is CASSVPGQGELKGIPGELFF. Full variable domain (rest looked up from reference TRBV9 and TRBJ2-2): DSGVTQTPKHLITATGQRVTLRCSPRSGDLSVYWYQQSLDQGLQFLIQYYNGEERAKGNILERFSAQQFPDLHSELNLSSLELGDSALYFCASSVPGQGELKGIPGELFFGEGSRLTVL.

The chain recombines TRBV4-1 with TRBJ2-3, with 8 bases identical to TRBD2. The length of the CDR3 is 16 residues. In germline, CDR1 is MGHRA, CDR2 YSYEKL. V shed 0 bases and J 4 bases; nucleotides not matched to a gene: 6. Here the CDR3 reads CASSQEAAGVPDTQYF. Written as DNA, the CDR3 is TGCGCCAGCAGCCAAGAAGCAGCGGGAGTCCCAGATACGCAGTATTTT.

At least ten counts were recorded for this clonotype. V usage is TRBV29-1 and J usage is TRBJ2-1; D is possibly TRBD1 (6 bases). Per the germline V gene, CDR1 is SQVTM and CDR2 is ANQGSEA. The CDR3 has 12 amino acids. V gave up 7 bases and J gave up 4 bases, with 11 bases separating them. The chain's CDR3 is CSALDSYNEQFF. CDR3 nucleotide sequence: TGCAGCGCCCTGGACAGTTACAATGAGCAGTTCTTC.